Presented here are 23 T cell receptor beta chains from one specimen sequenced in a study of blood T cells in healthy people across ages. A second PCR of 7 to 11 cycles used a sample-barcoded 5' primer and a J-beta primer mix. MiXCR was run by TCRdb on the 5' RACE reads, yielding one entry per CDR3 protein. The sample yields 800,000 to 950,000 distinct CDR3 sequences, about 27% seen once. The same specimen was also included in a second study, on T cells of mothers and their children.

Source material: blood. The receptors originated from a woman between 40 and 55 years old in good health.

This clonotype was seen ten or more times. V and J are TRBV7-2 and TRBJ1-2; no clear D. Germline CDR1 SGHTA, CDR2 FQGNSA. The CDR3 loop spans 12 amino acids. V was cut by 2 bases and J by 7 bases, with 8 bases left in between. The CDR3 spells CASSLLGSGYTF. CDR3 in DNA: TGTGCCAGCAGCTTATTGGGGTCTGGCTACACCTTC.

The rearrangement links TRBV28 to TRBJ1-1; no definite D call. Germline values: CDR1 MDHEN, CDR2 SYDVKM. The CDR3 covers 13 residues. Trimming left V 7 bases short and J 6 bases short, with 15 bases between. CDR3 DNA: TGTGCCAGCAAGAGTCCCGGGAGATCTGAAGCTTTCTTT. Its translation is CASKSPGRSEAFF.

This clonotype appeared many times. CDR3 coding DNA: TGCGCCAGCAGCGAGATCTTAGCGGGGAGCTCCTACGAGCAGTACTTC. Its translation: CASSEILAGSSYEQYF. The rearrangement uses TRBV5-1 and TRBJ2-7; 8 positions agree with TRBD2. CDR3 size: 16 residues. Trimming removed 4 bases from V and 0 bases from J; junction bases left unmatched: 9. Germline CDR1 is SGHRS and CDR2 is YFSETQ.

The rearrangement links TRBV4-1 to TRBJ1-1; TRBD1 matches 8 bases. The V gene end was trimmed by 0 bases and the J gene end by 4 bases; junction bases not matched to a gene: 13. This CDR3 has 18 residues. Germline lookup yields CDR1 MGHRA and CDR2 YSYEKL. The CDR3 spells CASSQEGVGDTGGTEAFF. The CDR3 coding sequence is TGCGCCAGCAGCCAAGAAGGAGTCGGGGATACAGGGGGCACTGAAGCTTTCTTT.

This clonotype was observed many times. The chain links TRBV20-1 to TRBJ2-3, with 7 bases identical to TRBD2. Germline assignment: CDR1 DFQATT and CDR2 SNEGSKA (reference sequence). CDR3 length: 13 amino acids. V shed 6 bases and J 3 bases; nucleotides not matched to a gene: 6. In nucleotides, the CDR3 is TGCAGTGCCCCCCCCGGGGGGACAGATACGCAGTATTTT. The encoded protein is CSAPPGGTDTQYF.

This clonotype was counted between two and nine times. J is TRBJ1-4 and V is TRBV2; TRBD1 is a possible D gene (5 bases). From germline, CDR1 is SNHLY and CDR2 FYNNEI. Trimming removed 5 bases at V and 2 bases at J, with 18 bases between. CDR3 length: 17 residues. The CDR3 DNA reads as TGTGCCAGCAGTACCTACCCCGTGGGACTGACTAATGAAAAACTGTTTTTT. This encodes CASSTYPVGLTNEKLFF.

V gene TRBV20-1 combines with J gene TRBJ2-1; 11 bases fit TRBD1. The CDR3 has 17 amino acids. The trim removed 1 base at V and 1 base at J, leaving 6 bases unmatched. CDR1 and CDR2 (germline): DFQATT, SNEGSKA (reference sequence). The CDR3 here is CSARGPGTGGSYNEQFF. For the CDR3, the DNA is TGCAGTGCTAGAGGACCCGGGACAGGGGGGTCCTACAATGAGCAGTTCTTC.

The chain uses TRBV6-2 or TRBV6-3 and TRBJ1-1, with a possible D match to TRBD1 (5 bases). This CDR3 comprises 15 residues. The V and J ends lost 0 bases and 2 bases respectively, with 10 bases between them. Germline V gene data show CDR1 as MNHEY and CDR2 as SVGEGT. The CDR3 reads CASSYSFDSNTEAFF. In DNA, the CDR3 is TGTGCCAGCAGTTACTCGTTTGACAGCAACACTGAAGCTTTCTTT.

The V call is TRBV9, the J call TRBJ2-1; 8 nucleotides match TRBD2. This CDR3 contains 16 residues. V dropped 3 bases and J dropped 7; count of bases not matched to a gene: 12. The germline gives CDR1 SGDLS, CDR2 YYNGEE. Written as DNA, the CDR3 is TGTGCCAGCAGCGGGCTTAGCGGGGAGGCCGGGAATGAGCAGTTCTTC. Translating it yields CASSGLSGEAGNEQFF.

The chain carries TRBV18 and TRBJ1-4; D is undetermined. V was trimmed by 3 bases and J by 0 bases, leaving 8 bases between them. The CDR3 runs 15 residues. CDR1 KGHSH and CDR2 LQKENI come from the germline V gene. The CDR3 sequence is CASSPTVATNEKLFF. The CDR3 DNA sequence: TGTGCCAGCTCACCTACAGTCGCAACTAATGAAAAACTGTTTTTT.

The V and J genes are TRBV3-1 and TRBJ2-5; TRBD1 is a possible D gene (6 bases). Germline values: CDR1 LGHDT, CDR2 YNNKEL (reference sequence). The CDR3 runs to 14 residues. The V and J ends lost 3 bases and 1 base respectively, with 9 bases between them. CDR3 nucleotide sequence: TGTGCCAGCAGCCACAGGGGCGGCCAAGAGACCCAGTACTTC. Amino acid sequence: CASSHRGGQETQYF.

This sequence joins TRBV5-5 and TRBJ2-3, with D perhaps TRBD1 or TRBD2 (5 bases each). The CDR3 runs 14 residues. Trimming took off 0 bases at V and 6 bases at J, with 11 bases between the two ends. Germline-derived CDR1 and CDR2 are SGHKS and YYEKEE (reference sequence). CDR3: CASSLGGFMDTQYF. For the CDR3, the DNA is TGTGCCAGCAGCTTGGGGGGGTTCATGGATACGCAGTATTTT. The entire variable domain, with the rest obtained from reference TRBV5-5 and TRBJ2-3, is as follows: DAGVTQSPTHLIKTRGQQVTLRCSPISGHKSVSWYQQVLGQGPQFIFQYYEKEERGRGNFPDRFSARQFPNYSSELNVNALLLGDSALYLCASSLGGFMDTQYFGPGTRLTVL.

This chain connects TRBV7-2 to TRBJ1-3; no definite D call. The CDR3 covers 14 residues. V lost 5 bases, J lost 0 bases, and 8 bases lay in between. Germline V CDR1 and CDR2: SGHTA, FQGNSA. In DNA, the CDR3 is TGTGCCAGCAGCGCAGGAAACTCTGGAAACACCATATATTTT. Amino acids: CASSAGNSGNTIYF.

This clonotype was picked up a small number of times. This rearrangement joins TRBV5-1 to TRBJ2-7; 11 nucleotides align to TRBD1. Germline V CDR1 and CDR2: SGHRS, YFSETQ. With 0 bases clipped from V and 7 bases from J, the junction kept 9 bases outside the gene matches. This CDR3 has 16 residues. The CDR3 sequence is CASSLADVGTGGEQYF. CDR3 bases: TGCGCCAGCAGCTTGGCCGACGTAGGGACAGGGGGTGAGCAGTACTTC.

Turning to this clonotype: Germline and junction disagree at one end, which may indicate a read error. This chain links TRBV20-1 with TRBJ1-4; 8 positions agree with TRBD1. Germline loops: CDR1 DFQATT, CDR2 SNEGSKA (reference sequence). The CDR3 runs 15 residues. The CDR3 loop reads CSAPYPGGAAEKRFF. The DNA of the CDR3 is TGCAGTGCTCCCTATCCAGGGGGCGCGGCTGAAAAACGGTTTTTT.

At least ten counts were recorded for this clonotype. The chain couples TRBV10-3 to TRBJ2-7, with TRBD1 matching over 7 bases. The V gene end was trimmed by 6 bases and the J gene end by 8 bases; junction bases not matched to a gene: 7. Germline V gene data show CDR1 as ENHRY and CDR2 as SYGVKD. CDR3 size: 12 residues. The CDR3 is CAIRQTGYKQYF. In DNA form, the CDR3 reads TGTGCCATCAGACAGACAGGGTACAAGCAGTACTTC.

In the case of this clonotype: A much larger clone lies a single base off, so this may be a read error. The chain carries TRBV25-1 and TRBJ2-5; possibly TRBD1 for D (7 bases). V was trimmed by 7 bases and J by 5 bases, leaving 11 bases between them. The CDR3 is made up of 12 amino acids. Germline assignment: CDR1 MGHDK and CDR2 SYGVNS. CDR3 in DNA: TGTGCCAGCACAGGGGGGTGCGAGACCCAGTACTTC. It is translated as CASTGGCETQYF.

This clonotype was observed at least ten times. J is TRBJ2-7 and V is TRBV3-1, with TRBD2 identical over 10 bases. This CDR3 is built from 15 residues. Trimming cost V 3 bases and J 4 bases; bases outside gene matches: 6. CDR1 LGHDT and CDR2 YNNKEL come from the germline V gene (reference sequence). Here the CDR3 DNA reads TGTGCCAGCAGCCACCTAGCGGGGGCCACTTACGAGCAGTACTTC. The encoded protein is CASSHLAGATYEQYF.

With regard to this clonotype: A much bigger clone sits one base away, suggesting this may be a read error. The rearrangement links TRBV6-5 to TRBJ1-1; 9 bases are shared with TRBD1. This CDR3 has 15 amino acids. The germline CDR1 and CDR2 sequences are MNHEY and SVGAGI. The CDR3 sequence: CAGSPPGTGTTEAFF. In nucleotides, the CDR3 is TGTGCCGGCAGTCCTCCCGGGACAGGGACCACTGAAGCTTTCTTT.

This clonotype showed up many times. The V gene is TRBV5-1, the J gene TRBJ2-3; either TRBD1 or TRBD2 may fit D (5 bases each). The germline V gene encodes CDR1 SGHRS and CDR2 YFSETQ. This CDR3 contains 13 residues. The V gene lost 3 bases and the J gene lost 5 bases, with 10 bases spanning the gap. CDR3 in amino acids: CASSWDRGDTQYF. DNA for the CDR3: TGCGCCAGCAGCTGGGACCGGGGAGATACGCAGTATTTT.

V gene TRBV9 combines with J gene TRBJ1-5; D call uncertain. CDR1 is SGDLS and CDR2 is YYNGEE in the germline V gene. CDR3 length: 15 residues. Trimming cost V 2 bases and J 1 base, with 10 bases left between them. The CDR3 DNA is TGTGCCAGCAGCGTTGACGGGTTGAGCAATCAGCCCCAGCATTTT. Its protein is CASSVDGLSNQPQHF.

This clonotype was counted many times. For the CDR3, the DNA is TGTGCCAGCAGCTTAGATTCCGGGACAGCTTTGTCACCCCTCCACTTT. It codes for CASSLDSGTALSPLHF. This chain uses TRBV7-2 with TRBJ1-6; TRBD1 aligns across 7 bases. Germline-derived CDR1 and CDR2 are SGHTA and FQGNSA. The J segment lost 10 bases and the V segment lost 1 base, leaving 10 bases of the junction unmatched. The length of the CDR3 is 16 residues.

CDR3 in amino acids: CASSSPTSGYNEQFF. The CDR3 nucleotides read TGTGCCAGCAGTTCGCCGACGTCGGGGTACAATGAGCAGTTCTTC. The chain links TRBV27 to TRBJ2-1; TRBD2 might be the D (5 bases). This CDR3 contains 15 residues. Germline assignment: CDR1 MNHEY and CDR2 SMNVEV (reference sequence). V lost 4 bases, J lost 4 bases, and 14 bases lay in between.